What follows describes a single T cell receptor beta chain. Antigen specificity is unknown. One end of the junction fails to match germline, which may point to a read error. This record belongs to a study of PD-1 blockade in classical Hodgkin lymphoma. Study results and limitations: Similar baseline diversity was found in complete responders and newly diagnosed patients.

There was relapse after autologous stem cell transplantation in every patient, and there was variation in brentuximab vedotin exposure. Clones were sequenced by immunoSEQ multiplex PCR, and TCRdb holds only the in-frame ones, with some missing. This table has under 95,000 clones, about nine tenths appearing once. The source was peripheral blood mononuclear cells (PBMCs), collected before the second cycle of nivolumab. The source is a human donor with classical Hodgkin lymphoma.

The CDR3 DNA follows: TGTGCCAGCAGTGAAGTTGAGGGTTCGGCAGTTTTT. It translates to CASSEVEGSAVF. The V gene is TRBV6-1, the J gene TRBJ1-4, with unresolved D. The CDR3 extends over 12 amino acids. The V gene's germline CDR1 is MNHNS and CDR2 SASEGT.